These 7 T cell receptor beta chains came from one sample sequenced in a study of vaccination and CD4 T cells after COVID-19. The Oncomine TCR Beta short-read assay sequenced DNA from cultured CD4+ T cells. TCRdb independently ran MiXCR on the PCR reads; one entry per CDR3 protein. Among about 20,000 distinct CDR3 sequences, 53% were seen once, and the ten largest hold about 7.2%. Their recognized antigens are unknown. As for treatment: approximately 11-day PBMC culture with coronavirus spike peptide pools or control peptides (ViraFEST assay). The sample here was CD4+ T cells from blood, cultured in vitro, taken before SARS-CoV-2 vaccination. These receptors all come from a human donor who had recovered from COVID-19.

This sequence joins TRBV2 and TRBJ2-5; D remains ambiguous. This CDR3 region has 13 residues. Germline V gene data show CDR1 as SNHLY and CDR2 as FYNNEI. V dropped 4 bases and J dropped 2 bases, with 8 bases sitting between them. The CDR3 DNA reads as TGTGCCAGCAGTGTGGACCTTCAAGAGACCCAGTACTTC. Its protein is CASSVDLQETQYF.

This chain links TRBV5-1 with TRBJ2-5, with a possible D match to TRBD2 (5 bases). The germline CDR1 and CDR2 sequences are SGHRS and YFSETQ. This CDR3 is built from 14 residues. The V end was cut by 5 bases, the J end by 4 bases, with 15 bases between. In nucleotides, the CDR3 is TGCGCCAGCAGAAAGGACTCCGCGGTAGAGACCCAGTACTTC. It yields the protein CASRKDSAVETQYF.

In nucleotides, the CDR3 is TGTGCCAGCAGTCCTACAGCCGGGGAGCTGTTTTTT. Its protein is CASSPTAGELFF. This chain uses TRBV6-1 with TRBJ2-2, with D hard to call. The CDR3 runs 12 residues. With 5 bases removed from V and 6 bases from J, the gap between germline ends came to 7 bases. Per the germline V gene, CDR1 is MNHNS and CDR2 is SASEGT.

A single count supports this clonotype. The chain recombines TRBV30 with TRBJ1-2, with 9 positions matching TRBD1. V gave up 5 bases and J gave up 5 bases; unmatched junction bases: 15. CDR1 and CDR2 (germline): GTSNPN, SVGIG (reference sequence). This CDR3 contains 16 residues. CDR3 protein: CAWAGTGHPRGYGYTF. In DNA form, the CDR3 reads TGTGCCTGGGCCGGGACAGGGCACCCCCGGGGATATGGCTACACCTTC.

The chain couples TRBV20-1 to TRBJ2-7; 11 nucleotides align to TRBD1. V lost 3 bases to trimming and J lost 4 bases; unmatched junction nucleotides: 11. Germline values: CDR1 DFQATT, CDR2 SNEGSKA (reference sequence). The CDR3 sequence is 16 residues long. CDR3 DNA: TGCAGTGCTAGGGGGGACCCAGGACAGGGGGCTTACGAGCAGTACTTC. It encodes CSARGDPGQGAYEQYF.

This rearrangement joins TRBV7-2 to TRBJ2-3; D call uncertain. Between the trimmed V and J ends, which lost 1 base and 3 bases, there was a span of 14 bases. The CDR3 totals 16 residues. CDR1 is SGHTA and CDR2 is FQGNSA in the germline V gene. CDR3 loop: CASSLGWAVVTDTQYF. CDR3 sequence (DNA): TGTGCCAGCAGCTTAGGATGGGCGGTAGTAACAGATACGCAGTATTTT.

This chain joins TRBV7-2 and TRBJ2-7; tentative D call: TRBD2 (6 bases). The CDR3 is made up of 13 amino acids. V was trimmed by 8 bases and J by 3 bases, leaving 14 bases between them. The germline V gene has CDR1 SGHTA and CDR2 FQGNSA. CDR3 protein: CASRGTGDYEQYF. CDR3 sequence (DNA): TGTGCCAGCCGCGGGACGGGAGACTACGAGCAGTACTTC. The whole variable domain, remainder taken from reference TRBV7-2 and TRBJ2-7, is GAGVSQSPSNKVTEKGKDVELRCDPISGHTALYWYRQSLGQGLEFLIYFQGNSAPDKSGLPSDRFSAERTGGSVSTLTIQRTQQEDSAVYLCASRGTGDYEQYFGPGTRLTVT.